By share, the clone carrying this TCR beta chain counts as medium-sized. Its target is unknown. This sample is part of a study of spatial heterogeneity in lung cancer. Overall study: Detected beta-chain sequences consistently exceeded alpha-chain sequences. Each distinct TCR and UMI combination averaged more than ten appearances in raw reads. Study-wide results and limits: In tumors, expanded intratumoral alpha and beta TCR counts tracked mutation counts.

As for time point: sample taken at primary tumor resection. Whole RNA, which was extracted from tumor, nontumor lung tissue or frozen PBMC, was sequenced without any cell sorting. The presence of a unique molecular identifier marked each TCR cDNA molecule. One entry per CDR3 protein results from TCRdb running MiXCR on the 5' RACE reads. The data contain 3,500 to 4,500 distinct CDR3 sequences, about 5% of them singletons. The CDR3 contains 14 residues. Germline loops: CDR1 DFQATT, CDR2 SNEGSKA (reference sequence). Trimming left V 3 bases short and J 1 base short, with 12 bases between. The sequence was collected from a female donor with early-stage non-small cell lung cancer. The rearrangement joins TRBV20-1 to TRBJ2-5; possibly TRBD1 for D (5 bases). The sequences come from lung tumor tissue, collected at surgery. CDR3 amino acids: CSASFSGFQETQYF. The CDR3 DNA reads TGCAGTGCTAGTTTTTCAGGGTTCCAAGAGACCCAGTACTTC.